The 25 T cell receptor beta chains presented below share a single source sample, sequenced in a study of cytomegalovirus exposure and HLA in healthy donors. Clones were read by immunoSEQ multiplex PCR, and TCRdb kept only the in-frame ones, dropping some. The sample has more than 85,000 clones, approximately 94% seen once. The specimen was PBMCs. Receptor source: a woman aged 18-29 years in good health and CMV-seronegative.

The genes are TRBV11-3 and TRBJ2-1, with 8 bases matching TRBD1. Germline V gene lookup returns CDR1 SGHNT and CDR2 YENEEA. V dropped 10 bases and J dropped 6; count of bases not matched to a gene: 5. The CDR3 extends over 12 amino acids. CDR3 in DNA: TGTGCCATCCGGACAGGGAGCAATGAGCAGTTCTTC. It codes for CAIRTGSNEQFF.

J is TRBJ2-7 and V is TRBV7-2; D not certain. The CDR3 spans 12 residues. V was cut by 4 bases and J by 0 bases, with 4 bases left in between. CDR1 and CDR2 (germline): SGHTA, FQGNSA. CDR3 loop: CASSSNSYEQYF. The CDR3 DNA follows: TGTGCCAGCAGCTCCAACTCCTACGAGCAGTACTTC.

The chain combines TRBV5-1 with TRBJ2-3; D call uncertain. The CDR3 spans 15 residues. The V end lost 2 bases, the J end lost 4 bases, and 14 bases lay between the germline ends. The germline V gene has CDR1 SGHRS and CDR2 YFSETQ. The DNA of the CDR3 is TGCGCCAGCAGCTTTCTAGGTTCAAAGTCAGATACGCAGTATTTT. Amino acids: CASSFLGSKSDTQYF.

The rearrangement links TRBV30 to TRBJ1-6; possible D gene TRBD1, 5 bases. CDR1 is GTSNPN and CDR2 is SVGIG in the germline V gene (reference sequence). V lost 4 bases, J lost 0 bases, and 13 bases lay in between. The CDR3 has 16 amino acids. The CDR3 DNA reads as TGTGCCTGGAACAGACAGAAAAGCTCCTATAATTCACCCCTCCACTTT. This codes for CAWNRQKSSYNSPLHF.

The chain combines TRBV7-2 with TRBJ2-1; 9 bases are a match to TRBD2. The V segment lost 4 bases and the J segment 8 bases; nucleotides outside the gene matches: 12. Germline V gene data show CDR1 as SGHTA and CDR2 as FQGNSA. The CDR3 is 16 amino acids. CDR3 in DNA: TGTGCCAGCAGCTCGACCTGGGGCGGGGGGGCATATGAGCAGTTCTTC. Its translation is CASSSTWGGGAYEQFF.

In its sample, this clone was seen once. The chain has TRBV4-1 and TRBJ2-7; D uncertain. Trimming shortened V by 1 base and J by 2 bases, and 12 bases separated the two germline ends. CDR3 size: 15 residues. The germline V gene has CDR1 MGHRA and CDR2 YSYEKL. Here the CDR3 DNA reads TGCGCCAGCAGCCAAGTTACAGATCGAACCTACGAGCAGTACTTC. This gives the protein CASSQVTDRTYEQYF.

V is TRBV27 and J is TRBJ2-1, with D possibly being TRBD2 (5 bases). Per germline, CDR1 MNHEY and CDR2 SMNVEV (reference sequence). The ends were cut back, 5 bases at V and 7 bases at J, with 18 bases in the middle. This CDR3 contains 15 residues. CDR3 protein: CASSPPPGGRNEQFF. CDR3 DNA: TGTGCCAGCAGTCCTCCGCCGGGTGGGAGAAATGAGCAGTTCTTC.

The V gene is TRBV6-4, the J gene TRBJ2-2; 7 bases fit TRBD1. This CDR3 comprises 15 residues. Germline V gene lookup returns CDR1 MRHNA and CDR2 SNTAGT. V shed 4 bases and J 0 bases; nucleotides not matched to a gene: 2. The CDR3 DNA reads TGTGCCAGCAGTGTCGGACAGGCGAACACCGGGGAGCTGTTTTTT. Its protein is CASSVGQANTGELFF.

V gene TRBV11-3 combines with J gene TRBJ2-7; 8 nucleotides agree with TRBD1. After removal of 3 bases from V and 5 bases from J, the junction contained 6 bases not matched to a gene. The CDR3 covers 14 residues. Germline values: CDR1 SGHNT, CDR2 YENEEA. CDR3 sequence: CASSFRQGPHEQYF. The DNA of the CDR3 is TGTGCCAGCAGCTTCCGACAGGGGCCCCACGAGCAGTACTTC.

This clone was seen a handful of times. CDR3 sequence (DNA): TGCGCCAGCAGCTTGGACGGGACCCAGTACTTC. The encoded protein is CASSLDGTQYF. This chain links TRBV5-1 with TRBJ2-5, with D hard to call. The CDR3 totals 11 residues. V was pared by 0 bases and J by 7 bases, with 4 bases between. In germline, CDR1 is SGHRS, CDR2 YFSETQ.

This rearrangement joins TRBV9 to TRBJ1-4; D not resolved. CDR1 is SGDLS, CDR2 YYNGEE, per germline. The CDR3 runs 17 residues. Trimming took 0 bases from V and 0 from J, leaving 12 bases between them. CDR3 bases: TGTGCCAGCAGCGTAGGTGTGGCGGTTGCAACTAATGAAAAACTGTTTTTT. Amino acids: CASSVGVAVATNEKLFF.

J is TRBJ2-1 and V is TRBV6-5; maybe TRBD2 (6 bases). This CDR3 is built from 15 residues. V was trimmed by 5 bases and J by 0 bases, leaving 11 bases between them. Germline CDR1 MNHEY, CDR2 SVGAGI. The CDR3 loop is CASSGGLISYNEQFF. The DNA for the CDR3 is TGTGCCAGCAGTGGGGGACTCATCTCCTACAATGAGCAGTTCTTC.

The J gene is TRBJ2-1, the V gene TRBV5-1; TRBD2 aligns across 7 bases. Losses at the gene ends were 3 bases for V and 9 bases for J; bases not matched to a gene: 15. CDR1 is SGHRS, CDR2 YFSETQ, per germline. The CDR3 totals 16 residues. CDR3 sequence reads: CASSSSPGLVEGEQFF. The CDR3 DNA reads TGCGCCAGCAGCTCCTCCCCCGGACTAGTAGAGGGTGAGCAGTTCTTC. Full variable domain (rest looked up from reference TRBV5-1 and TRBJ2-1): KAGVTQTPRYLIKTRGQQVTLSCSPISGHRSVSWYQQTPGQGLQFLFEYFSETQRNKGNFPGRFSGRQFSNSRSEMNVSTLELGDSALYLCASSSSPGLVEGEQFFGPGTRLTVL.

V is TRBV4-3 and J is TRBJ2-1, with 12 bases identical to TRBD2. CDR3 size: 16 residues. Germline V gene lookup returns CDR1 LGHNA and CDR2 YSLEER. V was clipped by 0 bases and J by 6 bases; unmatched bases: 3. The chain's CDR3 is CASSQDPSGGANEQFF. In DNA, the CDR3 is TGCGCCAGCAGCCAAGATCCTAGCGGGGGGGCCAATGAGCAGTTCTTC.

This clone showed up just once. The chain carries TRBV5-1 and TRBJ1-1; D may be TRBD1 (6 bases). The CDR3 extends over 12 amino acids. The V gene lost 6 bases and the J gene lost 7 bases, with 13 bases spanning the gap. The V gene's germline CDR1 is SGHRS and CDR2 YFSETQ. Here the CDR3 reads CASTEQGIEAFF. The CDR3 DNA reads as TGCGCCAGCACAGAACAGGGAATTGAAGCTTTCTTT.

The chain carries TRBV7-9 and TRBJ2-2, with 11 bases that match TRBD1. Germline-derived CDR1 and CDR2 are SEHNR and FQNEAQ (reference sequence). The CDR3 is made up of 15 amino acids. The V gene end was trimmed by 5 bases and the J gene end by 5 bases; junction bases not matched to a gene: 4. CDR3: CASSPGQGDTGELFF. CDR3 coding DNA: TGTGCCAGCAGCCCGGGACAGGGGGATACCGGGGAGCTGTTTTTT.

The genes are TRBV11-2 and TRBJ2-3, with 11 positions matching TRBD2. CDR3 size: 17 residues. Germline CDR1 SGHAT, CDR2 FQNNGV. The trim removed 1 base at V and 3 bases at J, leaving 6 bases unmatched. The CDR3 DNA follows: TGTGCCAGCAGCTTAGGGGTTAGCGGGAGGGGGACAGATACGCAGTATTTT. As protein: CASSLGVSGRGTDTQYF.

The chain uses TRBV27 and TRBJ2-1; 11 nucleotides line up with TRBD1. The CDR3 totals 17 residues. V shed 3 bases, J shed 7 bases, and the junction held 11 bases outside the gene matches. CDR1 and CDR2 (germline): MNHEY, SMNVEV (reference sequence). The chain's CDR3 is CASSFIGQGAPQNEQFF. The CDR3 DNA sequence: TGTGCCAGCAGTTTCATCGGACAGGGGGCGCCGCAAAATGAGCAGTTCTTC.

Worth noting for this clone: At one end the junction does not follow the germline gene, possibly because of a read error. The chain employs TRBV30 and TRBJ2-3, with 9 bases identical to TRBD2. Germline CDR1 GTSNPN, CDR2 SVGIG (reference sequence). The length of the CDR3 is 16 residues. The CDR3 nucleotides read TGTGCCTGGAGTGTACTGGGTAGCGGGAGCACGGATACGCAGTATTTT. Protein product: CAWSVLGSGSTDTQYF.

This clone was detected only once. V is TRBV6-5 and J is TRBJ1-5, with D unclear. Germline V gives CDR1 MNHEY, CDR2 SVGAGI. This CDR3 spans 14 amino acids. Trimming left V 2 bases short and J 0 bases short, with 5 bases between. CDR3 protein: CASSYTNSNQPQHF. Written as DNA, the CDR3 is TGTGCCAGCAGTTACACTAATAGCAATCAGCCCCAGCATTTT.

CDR3 nucleotides: TGTGCCAGCAGCTTCACAGAGAACACTGAAGCTTTCTTT. It yields the protein CASSFTENTEAFF. The rearrangement uses TRBV7-8 and TRBJ1-1; D not resolved. The V end lost 3 bases, the J end lost 1 base, and 6 bases lay between the germline ends. From germline, CDR1 is SGHVS and CDR2 FQNEAQ. The CDR3 has 13 residues. Variable domain in full (rest from reference TRBV7-8 and TRBJ1-1): GAGVSQSPRYKVAKRGQDVALRCDPISGHVSLFWYQQALGQGPEFLTYFQNEAQLDKSGLPSDRFFAERPEGSVSTLKIQRTQQEDSAVYLCASSFTENTEAFFGQGTRLTVV.

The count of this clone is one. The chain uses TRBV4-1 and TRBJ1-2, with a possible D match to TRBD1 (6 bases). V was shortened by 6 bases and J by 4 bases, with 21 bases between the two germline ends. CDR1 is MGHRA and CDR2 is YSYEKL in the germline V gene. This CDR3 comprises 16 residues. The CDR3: CASRNTGTLIGYGYTF. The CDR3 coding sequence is TGCGCCAGCAGGAATACCGGGACATTAATCGGCTATGGCTACACCTTC.

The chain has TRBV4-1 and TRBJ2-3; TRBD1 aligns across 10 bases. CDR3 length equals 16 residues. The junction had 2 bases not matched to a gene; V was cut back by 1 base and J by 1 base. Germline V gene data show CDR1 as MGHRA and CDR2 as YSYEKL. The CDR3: CASSQVGTGGTDTQYF. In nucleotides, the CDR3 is TGCGCCAGCAGCCAAGTGGGGACAGGGGGCACAGATACGCAGTATTTT.

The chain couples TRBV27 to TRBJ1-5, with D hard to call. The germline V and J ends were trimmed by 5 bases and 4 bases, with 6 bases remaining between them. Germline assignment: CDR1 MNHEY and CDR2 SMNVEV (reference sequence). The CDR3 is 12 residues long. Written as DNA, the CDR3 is TGTGCCAGCAGTAACGGGAATCAGCCCCAGCATTTT. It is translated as CASSNGNQPQHF.

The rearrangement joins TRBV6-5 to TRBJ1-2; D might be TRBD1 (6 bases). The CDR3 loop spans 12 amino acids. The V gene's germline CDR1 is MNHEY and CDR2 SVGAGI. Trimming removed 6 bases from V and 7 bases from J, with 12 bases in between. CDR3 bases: TGTGCCAGCAGGTGGACAGTTTCTGGCTACACCTTC. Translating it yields CASRWTVSGYTF.